This T cell receptor beta chain was sequenced during a study of cytomegalovirus exposure and HLA in healthy donors. Whole-study findings and limits: Three CMV-associated chains proved CMV antigen-specific in vitro. Earlier results showed most TCR beta V segments being productive about 87% or about 30% of the time. Later analysis demonstrated an association between a missense DCLRE1C variant and TCR beta V- and J-gene trimming. TCR beta sequences reportedly predicted most subjects' HLA-A and HLA-B alleles accurately.

Use of 60 Vbeta and 13 Jbeta primers characterized the PCR. Assay: immunoSEQ multiplex PCR; the TCRdb copy retains only in-frame clones and omits some. This sample has 150,000 to 200,000 clones, with around 86% found just once. A remark on this clone: Its antigen is unknown.

The CDR3 length is 14 residues. V was shortened by 2 bases and J by 11 bases, with 21 bases between the two germline ends. Germline V gene lookup returns CDR1 GTSNPN and CDR2 SVGIG (reference sequence). The TCR originated in a man aged 50-60 years in good health and CMV-seropositive. The specimen sequenced was PBMCs. The chain joins TRBV30 to TRBJ2-5; possibly TRBD2 for D (6 bases). CDR3 nucleotides: TGTGCCTGGAGTCCCGCGGGGACCACCGGGGAGCAGTACTTC. Its protein is CAWSPAGTTGEQYF.